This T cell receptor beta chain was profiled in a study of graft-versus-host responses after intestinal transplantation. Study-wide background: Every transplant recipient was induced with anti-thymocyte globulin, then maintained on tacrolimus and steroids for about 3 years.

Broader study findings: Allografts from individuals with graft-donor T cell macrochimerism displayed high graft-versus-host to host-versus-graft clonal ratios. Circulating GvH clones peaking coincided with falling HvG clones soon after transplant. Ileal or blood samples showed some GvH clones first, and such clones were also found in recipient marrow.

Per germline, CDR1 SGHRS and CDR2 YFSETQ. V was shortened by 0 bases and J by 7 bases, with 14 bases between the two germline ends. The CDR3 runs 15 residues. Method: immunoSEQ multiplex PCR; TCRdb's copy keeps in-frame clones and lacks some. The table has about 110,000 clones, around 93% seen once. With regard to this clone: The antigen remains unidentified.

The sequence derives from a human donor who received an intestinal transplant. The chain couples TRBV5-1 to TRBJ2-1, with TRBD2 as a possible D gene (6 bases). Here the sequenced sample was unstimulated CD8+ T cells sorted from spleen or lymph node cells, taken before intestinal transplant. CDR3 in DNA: TGCGCCAGCAGCTTGGTTTCGGGAGTAGGTAATGAGCAGTTCTTC. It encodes CASSLVSGVGNEQFF.